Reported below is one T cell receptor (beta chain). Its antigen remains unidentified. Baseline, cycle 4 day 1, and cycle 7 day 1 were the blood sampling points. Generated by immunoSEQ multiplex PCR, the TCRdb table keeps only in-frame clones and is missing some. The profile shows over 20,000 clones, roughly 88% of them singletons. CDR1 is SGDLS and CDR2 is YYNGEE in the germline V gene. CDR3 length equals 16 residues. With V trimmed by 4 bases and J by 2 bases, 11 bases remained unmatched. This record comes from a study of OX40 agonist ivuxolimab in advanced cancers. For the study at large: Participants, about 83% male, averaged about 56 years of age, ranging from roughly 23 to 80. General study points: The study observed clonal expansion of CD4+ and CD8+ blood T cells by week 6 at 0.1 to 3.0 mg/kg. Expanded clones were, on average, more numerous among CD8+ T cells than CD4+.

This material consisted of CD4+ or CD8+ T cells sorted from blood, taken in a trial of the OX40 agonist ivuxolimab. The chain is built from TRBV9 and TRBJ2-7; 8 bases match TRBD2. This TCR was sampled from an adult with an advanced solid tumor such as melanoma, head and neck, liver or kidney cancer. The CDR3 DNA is TGTGCCAGCAGCCCATCGGGAGCGGGGGTCGCCTACGAGCAGTACTTC. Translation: CASSPSGAGVAYEQYF. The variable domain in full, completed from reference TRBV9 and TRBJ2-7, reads DSGVTQTPKHLITATGQRVTLRCSPRSGDLSVYWYQQSLDQGLQFLIQYYNGEERAKGNILERFSAQQFPDLHSELNLSSLELGDSALYFCASSPSGAGVAYEQYFGPGTRLTVT.